These 7 T cell receptor beta chains share one sample of origin, sequenced in a study. TCRdb used MiXCR to reprocess the RT-PCR reads, holding one entry per CDR3 protein. The data hold more than 550,000 distinct CDR3 sequences, with 12% to 15% observed a single time. The material sequenced was memory CD4+ T cells from blood. Source of these receptors: a female donor in good health, serving as a healthy control.

This clonotype was detected only a few times. The rearrangement uses TRBV6-5 and TRBJ1-2; no reliable D call. Germline V gene sequence: CDR1 MNHEY, CDR2 SVGAGI. The CDR3 spans 14 residues. V was pared by 7 bases and J by 4 bases, with 16 bases between. The CDR3 sequence is CASTSLDTSYGYTF. CDR3 sequence (DNA): TGTGCCAGCACCTCACTCGACACTTCCTATGGCTACACCTTC.

This clonotype was recorded many times. This rearrangement joins TRBV5-5 to TRBJ2-7, with a possible D match to TRBD1 (6 bases). V lost 1 base and J lost 5, with 10 bases in between. This CDR3 is 13 amino acids long. CDR1 SGHKS and CDR2 YYEKEE come from the germline V gene (reference sequence). The DNA of the CDR3 is TGTGCCAGCAGCTTGTTGGGGACAAACGAGCAGTACTTC. Translated, it gives CASSLLGTNEQYF.

Written as DNA, the CDR3 is TGTGCCAGCTCACCACGGACAACCGGCTCTGGGGCCAACGTCCTGACTTTC. Encoded protein: CASSPRTTGSGANVLTF. V gene TRBV18 combines with J gene TRBJ2-6; the D gene is possibly TRBD1 (5 bases). This CDR3 contains 17 residues. Trimming left V 1 base short and J 0 bases short, with 10 bases between. Looked up from germline, CDR1 is KGHSH and CDR2 is LQKENI.

This clonotype was detected only a few times. The chain recombines TRBV5-1 with TRBJ2-1; 9 positions agree with TRBD1. Germline V gene lookup returns CDR1 SGHRS and CDR2 YFSETQ. This CDR3 has 14 residues. Trimming took 7 bases from V and 7 from J; bases not matched to a gene: 9. Written as DNA, the CDR3 is TGCGCCAGCGCGGGACAGGGTCTCGGGAATGAGCAGTTCTTC. This gives the protein CASAGQGLGNEQFF.

This clonotype was recorded many times. The chain combines TRBV29-1 with TRBJ2-7; maybe TRBD2 (5 bases). Germline V gene lookup returns CDR1 SQVTM and CDR2 ANQGSEA. Trimming shortened V by 7 bases and J by 2 bases, and 18 bases separated the two germline ends. The CDR3 extends over 14 amino acids. This CDR3 is CSAKFVDFAYEQYF. The CDR3 DNA reads as TGCAGCGCCAAATTCGTGGACTTTGCCTACGAGCAGTACTTC.

V is TRBV24-1 and J is TRBJ1-5; D is undetermined. Germline V gene data show CDR1 as KGHDR and CDR2 as SFDVKD. Trimming pared 4 bases from V and 0 bases from J, leaving 9 bases between. The CDR3 runs 15 residues. CDR3 coding DNA: TGTGCCACCAGTGACCCGAAGATTAGCAATCAGCCCCAGCATTTT. Residues: CATSDPKISNQPQHF.

In this sample, this clonotype turned up a few times. This chain uses TRBV20-1 with TRBJ2-3, with 11 bases matching TRBD2. V gave up 4 bases and J gave up 6 bases; unmatched junction bases: 12. The CDR3 has 16 amino acids. Germline loops: CDR1 DFQATT, CDR2 SNEGSKA (reference sequence). The CDR3 reads CSATPLLAGDGDTQYF. CDR3 nucleotides: TGCAGTGCTACTCCCTTACTAGCGGGGGATGGGGATACGCAGTATTTT.